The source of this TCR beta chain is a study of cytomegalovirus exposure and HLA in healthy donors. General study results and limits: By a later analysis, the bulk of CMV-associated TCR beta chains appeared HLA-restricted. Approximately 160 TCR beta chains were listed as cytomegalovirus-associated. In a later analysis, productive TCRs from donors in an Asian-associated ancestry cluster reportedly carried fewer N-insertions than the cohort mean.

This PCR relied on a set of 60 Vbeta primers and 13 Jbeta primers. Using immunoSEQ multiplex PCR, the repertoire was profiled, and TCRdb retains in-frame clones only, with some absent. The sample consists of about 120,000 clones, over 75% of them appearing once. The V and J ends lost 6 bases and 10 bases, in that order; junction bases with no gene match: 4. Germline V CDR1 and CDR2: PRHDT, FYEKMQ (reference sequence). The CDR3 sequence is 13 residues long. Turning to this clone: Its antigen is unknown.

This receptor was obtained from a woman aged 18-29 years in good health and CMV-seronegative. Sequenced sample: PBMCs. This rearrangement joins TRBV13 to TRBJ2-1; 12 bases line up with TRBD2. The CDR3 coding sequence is TGTGCCAGCAGGACTAGCGGGAGTGGCGAGCAGTTCTTC. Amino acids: CASRTSGSGEQFF.